This T cell receptor beta chain was observed in a study of radiation and T cells in renal cell carcinoma. Study-wide background: Nephrectomy followed 15 Gy stereotactic body radiation by 4 weeks. General observations from the study: From baseline, blood top tumor clonotypes peaked at 2 weeks post-radiation.

Note on this clone: Its antigen is currently unknown.

The method was immunoSEQ multiplex PCR; TCRdb's version includes in-frame clones alone and lacks a portion of them. The data contain roughly 150,000 clones, about 91% of them seen just once; the ten biggest clones take up 10% to 15%. Time point meaning: blood 2 weeks post-SBRT. Treatment indicated: 15 Gy SBRT to primary tumor, nephrectomy 4 weeks later. The origin of this receptor is a woman aged 45-59 years with renal cell carcinoma. Sample: blood, taken from a patient whose treatment included radiotherapy and nephrectomy.

In DNA, the CDR3 is TGTGCCAGCAGCTTATGGGGGAACACTGAAGCTTTCTTT. Translated, it gives CASSLWGNTEAFF. The chain has TRBV7-6 and TRBJ1-1; no clear D gene. V lost 2 bases and J 1 base, leaving 5 bases between the germline ends. This CDR3 spans 13 amino acids. Germline lookup yields CDR1 SGHVS and CDR2 FNYEAQ.